This is a list of T cell receptor beta chains from one sample in a study of blood T cells in healthy people across ages. Each CDR3 protein gets one entry after TCRdb re-called the 5' RACE reads with MiXCR. The data show roughly 900,000 distinct CDR3 sequences, roughly 43% seen once. The specimen sequenced was blood. Receptors were obtained from a man aged 25-45 years in good health. Both conserved end residues are part of each CDR3. Each record gives: V gene, D gene, J gene, clone size, CDR3 protein, CDR3 DNA. A D gene is named only where the DNA matches it firmly. The listing skips clone size in some rows; elsewhere it reads once, few, many or a size class.

v_call: TRBV5-5
d_call: NA
j_call: TRBJ2-5
clone_size: NA
cdr3_aa: CASSLIQNEETQYF
cdr3_nt: TGTGCCAGCAGCTTAATACAGAATGAAGAGACCCAGTACTTC

v_call: TRBV7-7
d_call: NA
j_call: TRBJ2-1
clone_size: NA
cdr3_aa: CASSLERGEQFF
cdr3_nt: TGTGCTAGCAGTCTAGAAAGAGGTGAGCAGTTCTTC

v_call: TRBV24-1
d_call: TRBD2
j_call: TRBJ2-1
clone_size: few
cdr3_aa: CATSDTLAGGPDEQFF
cdr3_nt: TGTGCCACCAGTGATACCCTAGCGGGGGGGCCTGATGAGCAGTTCTTC

v_call: TRBV27
d_call: NA
j_call: TRBJ1-6
clone_size: NA
cdr3_aa: CASSTLGGGLNSPLHF
cdr3_nt: TGTGCCAGCAGTACCCTCGGTGGGGGTTTGAATTCACCCCTCCACTTT

v_call: TRBV2
d_call: NA
j_call: TRBJ1-4
clone_size: few
cdr3_aa: CASSEALRGRGEKLFF
cdr3_nt: TGTGCCAGCAGTGAAGCGCTTCGGGGGCGCGGCGAAAAACTGTTTTTT

v_call: TRBV7-2
d_call: NA
j_call: TRBJ2-7
clone_size: few
cdr3_aa: CASNAGNRYEQYF
cdr3_nt: TGTGCCAGTAATGCGGGAAACCGATACGAGCAGTACTTC

v_call: TRBV29-1
d_call: NA
j_call: TRBJ1-5
clone_size: few
cdr3_aa: CSVAGTIDQPQHF
cdr3_nt: TGCAGCGTTGCGGGGACAATAGATCAGCCCCAGCATTTT

v_call: TRBV12-3/TRBV12-4
d_call: NA
j_call: TRBJ2-1
clone_size: many
cdr3_aa: CASSLGEFEFF
cdr3_nt: TGTGCCAGCAGTTTGGGCGAATTTGAGTTCTTC

v_call: TRBV30
d_call: NA
j_call: TRBJ1-1
clone_size: NA
cdr3_aa: CARTANTEAFF
cdr3_nt: TGTGCCCGGACAGCAAACACTGAAGCTTTCTTT

v_call: TRBV6-5
d_call: NA
j_call: TRBJ2-3
clone_size: few
cdr3_aa: CASSPKTGTDTQYF
cdr3_nt: TGTGCCAGCAGTCCCAAAACAGGGACCGATACGCAGTATTTT

v_call: TRBV4-1
d_call: NA
j_call: TRBJ1-5
clone_size: NA
cdr3_aa: CASSYRFGQPQHF
cdr3_nt: TGCGCCAGCAGCTACAGATTCGGTCAGCCCCAGCATTTT

v_call: TRBV4-1
d_call: NA
j_call: TRBJ2-4
clone_size: NA
cdr3_aa: CASSQQTGVLNIQYF
cdr3_nt: TGCGCCAGCAGCCAACAAACGGGAGTTCTAAACATTCAGTACTTC

v_call: TRBV7-3
d_call: NA
j_call: TRBJ2-3
clone_size: many
cdr3_aa: CASMGGAGKGTQYF
cdr3_nt: TGTGCCAGCATGGGCGGAGCAGGGAAAGGCACGCAGTATTTT

v_call: TRBV10-3
d_call: TRBD2
j_call: TRBJ2-3
clone_size: NA
cdr3_aa: CAIRDGTSGSDTQYF
cdr3_nt: TGTGCCATCCGCGACGGGACTAGCGGATCAGATACGCAGTATTTT

v_call: TRBV9
d_call: NA
j_call: TRBJ2-3
clone_size: NA
cdr3_aa: CASSSEGASTDTQYF
cdr3_nt: TGTGCCAGCAGCTCGGAGGGGGCGAGCACAGATACGCAGTATTTT

v_call: TRBV6-5
d_call: NA
j_call: TRBJ2-3
clone_size: NA
cdr3_aa: CASSPRWGGTDTQYF
cdr3_nt: TGTGCCAGCAGCCCCCGGTGGGGTGGCACAGATACGCAGTATTTT

v_call: TRBV29-1
d_call: NA
j_call: TRBJ1-1
clone_size: NA
cdr3_aa: CSVEEGVPEAFF
cdr3_nt: TGCAGCGTTGAGGAGGGGGTACCTGAAGCTTTCTTT

v_call: TRBV7-9
d_call: TRBD2
j_call: TRBJ2-7
clone_size: few
cdr3_aa: CASSGGEPEQYF
cdr3_nt: TGTGCCAGCAGTGGGGGGGAACCCGAGCAGTACTTC

v_call: TRBV7-2
d_call: TRBD2
j_call: TRBJ2-7
clone_size: NA
cdr3_aa: CASSQTSGNACEQYF
cdr3_nt: TGTGCCAGCAGCCAAACTAGCGGCAACGCCTGCGAGCAGTACTTC

v_call: TRBV9
d_call: NA
j_call: TRBJ1-4
clone_size: NA
cdr3_aa: CASSGRDAANEKLFF
cdr3_nt: TGTGCCAGCAGCGGCAGGGATGCAGCTAATGAAAAACTGTTTTTT

v_call: TRBV20-1
d_call: NA
j_call: TRBJ2-3
clone_size: many
cdr3_aa: CSARDYGAGFADTQYF
cdr3_nt: TGCAGTGCTAGAGATTACGGGGCAGGGTTCGCAGATACGCAGTATTTT

v_call: TRBV12-3/TRBV12-4
d_call: NA
j_call: TRBJ2-7
clone_size: NA
cdr3_aa: CASSKVGSSYNEQYF
cdr3_nt: TGTGCCAGCAGTAAAGTAGGATCCTCCTACAATGAGCAGTACTTC

v_call: TRBV29-1
d_call: NA
j_call: TRBJ1-1
clone_size: NA
cdr3_aa: CSVSYSLLAFF
cdr3_nt: TGCAGCGTTTCGTACAGTTTGTTAGCTTTCTTT

v_call: TRBV4-1
d_call: NA
j_call: TRBJ2-7
clone_size: many
cdr3_aa: CASSQDRGPYEQYF
cdr3_nt: TGCGCCAGCAGCCAAGATAGAGGACCATACGAGCAGTACTTC

v_call: TRBV24-1
d_call: TRBD2
j_call: TRBJ2-3
clone_size: NA
cdr3_aa: CATSDDGGATDTQYF
cdr3_nt: TGTGCCACCAGTGATGACGGGGGGGCCACAGATACGCAGTATTTT

v_call: TRBV24-1
d_call: TRBD1
j_call: TRBJ2-7
clone_size: NA
cdr3_aa: CATSDPGQGAYEQYF
cdr3_nt: TGTGCCACCAGTGACCCGGGACAGGGGGCCTACGAGCAGTACTTC

v_call: TRBV27
d_call: TRBD1
j_call: TRBJ1-4
clone_size: few
cdr3_aa: CASSSRTGFDEKLFF
cdr3_nt: TGTGCCAGCAGTTCACGGACAGGGTTCGATGAAAAACTGTTTTTT

v_call: TRBV5-4
d_call: NA
j_call: TRBJ1-1
clone_size: few
cdr3_aa: CASRTGPNTEAFF
cdr3_nt: TGTGCCAGCAGGACGGGCCCGAACACTGAAGCTTTCTTT

v_call: TRBV7-2
d_call: NA
j_call: TRBJ2-2
clone_size: NA
cdr3_aa: CASSPDSRNTGELFF
cdr3_nt: TGTGCCAGCAGCCCGGACAGCCGGAACACCGGGGAGCTGTTTTTT

v_call: TRBV12-3/TRBV12-4
d_call: TRBD1
j_call: TRBJ1-6
clone_size: NA
cdr3_aa: CASTFRDSTSPLHF
cdr3_nt: TGTGCCAGCACCTTCAGGGACAGTACTTCACCCCTCCACTTT

v_call: TRBV24-1
d_call: NA
j_call: TRBJ2-6
clone_size: few
cdr3_aa: CATSDSGFSGANVLTF
cdr3_nt: TGTGCCACCAGTGATTCAGGGTTCTCTGGGGCCAACGTCCTGACTTTC

v_call: TRBV12-3/TRBV12-4
d_call: NA
j_call: TRBJ2-7
clone_size: NA
cdr3_aa: CASGQQLTGEQYF
cdr3_nt: TGTGCCAGCGGACAGCAACTAACGGGGGAGCAGTACTTC

v_call: TRBV27
d_call: NA
j_call: TRBJ2-3
clone_size: NA
cdr3_aa: CASSSTLTDTQYF
cdr3_nt: TGTGCCAGCAGTAGTACTTTGACAGATACGCAGTATTTT

v_call: TRBV7-8
d_call: TRBD2
j_call: TRBJ2-5
clone_size: few
cdr3_aa: CASSWAGEQETQYF
cdr3_nt: TGTGCCAGCAGCTGGGCGGGGGAGCAAGAGACCCAGTACTTC

v_call: TRBV7-9
d_call: TRBD1
j_call: TRBJ2-7
clone_size: few
cdr3_aa: CASTLREPDRGSYEQYF
cdr3_nt: TGTGCCAGCACCTTAAGAGAACCGGACAGGGGATCCTACGAGCAGTACTTC

v_call: TRBV28
d_call: TRBD2
j_call: TRBJ2-3
clone_size: many
cdr3_aa: CATSGTSNPQPQYF
cdr3_nt: TGTGCCACCTCGGGGACTAGCAATCCCCAACCGCAGTATTTT

v_call: TRBV9
d_call: NA
j_call: TRBJ2-7
clone_size: NA
cdr3_aa: CASSNGPRTGNEQYF
cdr3_nt: TGTGCCAGCAGCAATGGGCCTAGGACGGGTAACGAGCAGTACTTC

v_call: TRBV4-1
d_call: NA
j_call: TRBJ1-2
clone_size: few
cdr3_aa: CASSPLGGPSYTF
cdr3_nt: TGCGCCAGCAGCCCCCTGGGGGGGCCCAGCTACACCTTC

v_call: TRBV12-3/TRBV12-4
d_call: NA
j_call: TRBJ2-1
clone_size: NA
cdr3_aa: CASSLEVGQELSNEQFF
cdr3_nt: TGTGCCAGCAGTTTAGAGGTCGGGCAGGAGTTATCCAATGAGCAGTTCTTC

v_call: TRBV4-1
d_call: NA
j_call: TRBJ2-1
clone_size: NA
cdr3_aa: CASSRERRDNEQFF
cdr3_nt: TGCGCCAGCAGCCGAGAGAGACGGGACAATGAGCAGTTCTTC

v_call: TRBV20-1
d_call: NA
j_call: TRBJ1-5
clone_size: NA
cdr3_aa: CSTHREGQLNQPQHF
cdr3_nt: TGCAGTACCCACCGGGAGGGGCAGCTCAATCAGCCCCAGCATTTT

v_call: TRBV4-1
d_call: NA
j_call: TRBJ1-2
clone_size: NA
cdr3_aa: CASSQGGLSYGYTF
cdr3_nt: TGCGCCAGCAGCCAAGGAGGACTCAGCTATGGCTACACCTTC

v_call: TRBV7-2
d_call: NA
j_call: TRBJ2-3
clone_size: NA
cdr3_aa: CASSPAEVTDTQYF
cdr3_nt: TGTGCCAGCAGCCCAGCAGAGGTGACAGATACGCAGTATTTT

v_call: TRBV27
d_call: NA
j_call: TRBJ2-7
clone_size: NA
cdr3_aa: CASSLSAGTDYEQYF
cdr3_nt: TGTGCCAGCAGTTTATCGGCGGGGACCGACTACGAGCAGTACTTC

v_call: TRBV12-3/TRBV12-4
d_call: TRBD2
j_call: TRBJ2-1
clone_size: NA
cdr3_aa: CASSQTSGGEYNEQFF
cdr3_nt: TGTGCCAGCAGTCAGACTAGCGGGGGGGAATACAATGAGCAGTTCTTC

v_call: TRBV9
d_call: NA
j_call: TRBJ2-3
clone_size: NA
cdr3_aa: CASSAGTGGLTQRKDTQYF
cdr3_nt: TGTGCCAGCAGCGCGGGCACTGGGGGACTTACACAGAGAAAAGATACGCAGTATTTT

v_call: TRBV4-2
d_call: NA
j_call: TRBJ2-5
clone_size: many
cdr3_aa: CASSQADGERETQYF
cdr3_nt: TGTGCCAGCAGCCAAGCAGACGGGGAACGCGAGACCCAGTACTTC

v_call: TRBV3-1
d_call: NA
j_call: TRBJ2-7
clone_size: few
cdr3_aa: CASSHVQGPYEQYF
cdr3_nt: TGTGCCAGCAGCCATGTCCAGGGGCCCTACGAGCAGTACTTC

v_call: TRBV29-1
d_call: TRBD2
j_call: TRBJ2-5
clone_size: NA
cdr3_aa: CSLTRGGETQYF
cdr3_nt: TGCAGCCTGACGCGGGGGGGAGAGACCCAGTACTTC

v_call: TRBV11-2
d_call: TRBD1
j_call: TRBJ2-1
clone_size: NA
cdr3_aa: CASSLRSGGGEQFF
cdr3_nt: TGTGCCAGCAGCTTAAGATCAGGGGGCGGCGAGCAGTTCTTC

v_call: TRBV29-1
d_call: TRBD1
j_call: TRBJ1-1
clone_size: NA
cdr3_aa: CSVEFQGASEAFF
cdr3_nt: TGCAGCGTTGAGTTTCAGGGGGCTTCGGAAGCTTTCTTT

v_call: TRBV7-2
d_call: NA
j_call: TRBJ2-5
clone_size: NA
cdr3_aa: CASSAAYSWGEQYF
cdr3_nt: TGTGCCAGCAGCGCAGCCTACTCCTGGGGGGAGCAGTACTTC

v_call: TRBV24-1
d_call: NA
j_call: TRBJ2-1
clone_size: NA
cdr3_aa: CATSDSTGLSNEQFF
cdr3_nt: TGTGCCACCAGTGATAGTACAGGCTTGTCCAATGAGCAGTTCTTC

v_call: TRBV3-1
d_call: NA
j_call: TRBJ2-3
clone_size: few
cdr3_aa: CASSQDGPRADTQYF
cdr3_nt: TGTGCCAGCAGCCAAGATGGACCCCGGGCAGATACGCAGTATTTT